These 11 T cell receptor beta chains came from one sample sequenced in a study of early T cells in non-severe SARS-CoV-2 infection. Using its own MiXCR run on the 5' RACE reads, TCRdb lists one record per CDR3 protein. This sample yields around 83,000 distinct CDR3 sequences, of which 9.5% to 15% are seen a single time; 3.5% to 5% belongs to the top ten. Material: whole blood, obtained at baseline. These receptors were obtained from an adult who was a healthcare worker with PCR-confirmed SARS-CoV-2 infection or an uninfected control (not recorded which).

The J gene is TRBJ1-4, the V gene TRBV5-1, with 10 positions matching TRBD1. CDR3 length: 16 amino acids. Per germline, CDR1 SGHRS and CDR2 YFSETQ. With 4 bases clipped from V and 0 bases from J, the junction kept 3 bases outside the gene matches. DNA of the CDR3: TGCGCCAGCAGCGGGACAGGGGCCTCAACTAATGAAAAACTGTTTTTT. This sequence encodes CASSGTGASTNEKLFF.

This clonotype came up a few times. The chain carries TRBV20-1 and TRBJ1-3; 9 positions agree with TRBD1. The CDR3 has 16 residues. Per the germline V gene, CDR1 is DFQATT and CDR2 is SNEGSKA (reference sequence). V shed 3 bases and J 6 bases; nucleotides not matched to a gene: 12. In DNA, the CDR3 is TGCAGTGCTAGTGACCAAGCTTGGACAGGGGCAAACACCATATATTTT. This encodes CSASDQAWTGANTIYF.

This clonotype has a handful of counts. The chain links TRBV29-1 to TRBJ2-3; 7 bases agree with TRBD2. Germline CDR1 is SQVTM and CDR2 is ANQGSEA. The CDR3 covers 16 residues. J gave up 2 bases and V 5 bases, and 13 bases lay outside the gene matches. The CDR3 reads CSVRLGLADLTDTQYF. In DNA, the CDR3 is TGCAGCGTTAGGCTTGGGCTAGCGGACCTCACAGATACGCAGTATTTT.

The V call is TRBV4-2, the J call TRBJ2-1, with D unresolved. V shed 1 base and J shed 5 bases, with 6 bases lying between them. The CDR3 is 13 residues long. Germline CDR1 is LGHNA and CDR2 is YNFKEQ. CDR3 coding DNA: TGTGCCAGCAGCCAAGGCCCCAACAATGAGCAGTTCTTC. This codes for CASSQGPNNEQFF.

The chain recombines TRBV5-6 with TRBJ2-3, with TRBD2 matching over 9 bases. Germline V lookup: CDR1 SGHDT, CDR2 YYEEEE. With V trimmed by 4 bases and J by 2 bases, 8 bases remained unmatched. The CDR3 runs 16 residues. The CDR3 spells CASSTQRGAYTDTQYF. The CDR3 DNA is TGTGCCAGCAGCACCCAGCGGGGGGCGTACACAGATACGCAGTATTTT.

In its sample, this clonotype was seen many times. This chain uses TRBV5-4 with TRBJ2-1; a weak D match, TRBD2 (5 bases). The CDR3 is 13 residues long. The V end lost 1 base, the J end lost 4 bases, and 6 bases lay between the germline ends. The germline CDR1 and CDR2 sequences are SGHNT and YYREEE (reference sequence). The DNA for the CDR3 is TGTGCCAGCAGCTTGTCGGGATACAATGAGCAGTTCTTC. This encodes CASSLSGYNEQFF.

The chain combines TRBV7-2 with TRBJ2-7; D remains unclear. Deletions cut 1 base from V and 0 bases from J, with 7 bases between. This CDR3 comprises 14 residues. CDR1 and CDR2 from the germline V gene are SGHTA and FQGNSA. The CDR3 bases are TGTGCCAGCAGCTTAGGCAGGAGCTCCTACGAGCAGTACTTC. It yields the protein CASSLGRSSYEQYF.

J is TRBJ2-3 and V is TRBV30, with D unresolved. The V end was cut by 5 bases, the J end by 2 bases, with 11 bases between. The CDR3 extends over 13 amino acids. From germline, CDR1 is GTSNPN and CDR2 SVGIG (reference sequence). The CDR3 loop reads CAWGGILTDTQYF. The CDR3 DNA reads TGTGCCTGGGGTGGTATTCTCACAGATACGCAGTATTTT. The whole variable domain, remainder taken from reference TRBV30 and TRBJ2-3, is SQTIHQWPATLVQPVGSPLSLECTVEGTSNPNLYWYRQAAGRGLQLLFYSVGIGQISSEVPQNLSASRPQDRQFILSSKKLLLSDSGFYLCAWGGILTDTQYFGPGTRLTVL.

This clonotype has just a few counts. The V call is TRBV5-1, the J call TRBJ1-1; 10 bases are a match to TRBD1. With V trimmed by 2 bases and J by 0 bases, 7 bases remained unmatched. The CDR3 loop spans 17 amino acids. Looked up from germline, CDR1 is SGHRS and CDR2 is YFSETQ. For the CDR3, the DNA is TGCGCCAGCAGCTTTTCTTCCGGGACAGGGGTGAACACTGAAGCTTTCTTT. It translates to CASSFSSGTGVNTEAFF.

The gene calls are TRBV5-1 and TRBJ2-5; 9 nucleotides line up with TRBD2. This CDR3 is 15 amino acids long. V dropped 0 bases and J dropped 7; count of bases not matched to a gene: 7. Germline CDR1 is SGHRS and CDR2 is YFSETQ. In nucleotides, the CDR3 is TGCGCCAGCAGCTTGGAAGGGACTAGCAAGGGGACCCAGTACTTC. It encodes CASSLEGTSKGTQYF.

J is TRBJ2-2 and V is TRBV28; TRBD2 is a possible D gene (6 bases). The CDR3 runs 16 residues. The germline V and J ends were trimmed by 0 bases and 4 bases, with 12 bases remaining between them. Germline CDR1 reads MDHEN; CDR2 reads SYDVKM. CDR3 sequence reads: CASSLWGREATGELFF. The CDR3 region has the DNA TGTGCCAGCAGTTTATGGGGCAGGGAGGCCACCGGGGAGCTGTTTTTT.